This passage covers 21 T cell receptor beta chains from one sample sequenced in a study of CD8 T cells in ankylosing spondylitis. One entry per CDR3 protein results from TCRdb running MiXCR on the 5' RACE reads. The sample lists 150,000 to 250,000 distinct CDR3 sequences; 10% to 15% were seen once. The specimen sequenced was blood, either unsorted or a sorted T cell fraction (not recorded which). The receptor source for this set is a male donor with ankylosing spondylitis or in good health (not recorded which).

Only a few counts were recorded for this clonotype. CDR3 coding DNA: TGTGCCAGCAGCTTGAAAAGCGGGGGCTCCTACAATGAGCAGTTCTTC. Translating gives CASSLKSGGSYNEQFF. The chain combines TRBV5-5 with TRBJ2-1, with 8 bases lining up with TRBD2. The CDR3 is 16 amino acids. J gave up 0 bases and V 1 base, and 3 bases lay outside the gene matches. CDR1 is SGHKS and CDR2 is YYEKEE in the germline V gene (reference sequence).

This chain links TRBV6-1 with TRBJ1-2; 7 bases line up with TRBD1. Unmatched junction bases numbered 14, after V lost 8 bases and J lost 2 bases. The germline gives CDR1 MNHNS, CDR2 SASEGT. There are 16 residues in the CDR3. CDR3 sequence: CASSHRGQAGNYGYTF. CDR3 nucleotide sequence: TGTGCCAGCTCCCACAGGGGACAAGCGGGGAACTATGGCTACACCTTC.

The table lists this clonotype with a few counts. V gene TRBV18 combines with J gene TRBJ1-2; perhaps TRBD1 as D (5 bases). The CDR3 is made up of 13 amino acids. Germline V lookup: CDR1 KGHSH, CDR2 LQKENI. V gave up 4 bases and J gave up 3 bases, with 9 bases separating them. In DNA, the CDR3 is TGTGCCAGCTCACACCAGACAGACTATGGCTACACCTTC. Its translation is CASSHQTDYGYTF.

In its sample, this clonotype was seen a few times. The chain uses TRBV29-1 and TRBJ1-3; D is unclear. Looked up from germline, CDR1 is SQVTM and CDR2 is ANQGSEA. The V and J ends lost 5 bases and 1 base respectively, with 3 bases between them. The CDR3 covers 11 residues. CDR3 sequence (DNA): TGCAGCGTTCAGTCTGGAAACACCATATATTTT. It yields the protein CSVQSGNTIYF. The whole variable domain, filled in from reference TRBV29-1 and TRBJ1-3, reads SAVISQKPSRDICQRGTSLTIQCQVDSQVTMMFWYRQQPGQSLTLIATANQGSEATYESGFVIDKFPISRPNLTFSTLTVSNMSPEDSSIYLCSVQSGNTIYFGEGSWLTVV.

This clonotype came up many times. The chain recombines TRBV12-3 or TRBV12-4 with TRBJ2-1, with 7 bases lining up with TRBD2. The CDR3 is 14 residues long. V lost 11 bases to trimming and J lost 4 bases; unmatched junction nucleotides: 11. The CDR3 DNA follows: TGTGCCTTAAGTGGGGGAGGGCTATACAATGAGCAGTTCTTC. Its translation: CALSGGGLYNEQFF.

This clonotype was seen only a few times. The V and J genes are TRBV28 and TRBJ2-7; tentative D call: TRBD1 (6 bases). V gave up 9 bases and J gave up 11 bases, with 32 bases separating them. Germline V gives CDR1 MDHEN, CDR2 SYDVKM. There are 16 residues in the CDR3. The CDR3 bases are TGTGCCAGTACCATCCTCCTCCGGGACAAGTCTTGGAAAAAGTACTTC. Its translation: CASTILLRDKSWKKYF.

The table lists this clonotype with a few counts. V usage is TRBV20-1 and J usage is TRBJ2-2; the D gene is possibly TRBD1 (6 bases). The length of the CDR3 is 13 residues. The germline V gene encodes CDR1 DFQATT and CDR2 SNEGSKA (reference sequence). V was pared by 6 bases and J by 5 bases, with 13 bases between. The CDR3: CSATGWGTGELFF. The CDR3 DNA sequence: TGCAGTGCGACAGGCTGGGGGACCGGGGAGCTGTTTTTT.

The chain couples TRBV7-9 to TRBJ1-1; D is undetermined. Germline values: CDR1 SEHNR, CDR2 FQNEAQ (reference sequence). The ends were cut back, 3 bases at V and 3 bases at J, with 11 bases in the middle. The CDR3 is 14 amino acids. CDR3 sequence (DNA): TGTGCCAGCAGCTTTGGTGACGGAGACACTGAAGCTTTCTTT. As protein: CASSFGDGDTEAFF.

This clonotype was recorded many times. The V call is TRBV5-1, the J call TRBJ2-5; D remains ambiguous. The CDR3 contains 19 residues. CDR1 is SGHRS, CDR2 YFSETQ, per germline. V was clipped by 4 bases and J by 5 bases, with 30 bases between them. CDR3 amino acids: CASSLSPLDGPSPGETQYF. For the CDR3, the DNA is TGCGCCAGCAGCCTCAGTCCACTCGACGGACCTTCCCCCGGGGAGACCCAGTACTTC.

The chain recombines TRBV5-5 with TRBJ2-3; 12 bases line up with TRBD1. There are 16 residues in the CDR3. Germline trimming cut 4 bases from V and 3 bases from J; bases unmatched to any gene: 6. Germline V gene data show CDR1 as SGHKS and CDR2 as YYEKEE (reference sequence). CDR3 DNA sequence: TGTGCCAGCAGCCCTGGGACAGGGGGCCCAACAGATACGCAGTATTTT. It translates to CASSPGTGGPTDTQYF.

This clonotype appeared a few times. V usage is TRBV13 and J usage is TRBJ2-3; TRBD2 matches at 7 bases. This CDR3 comprises 16 residues. Germline assignment: CDR1 PRHDT and CDR2 FYEKMQ (reference sequence). J was trimmed by 4 bases and V by 0 bases; bases with no gene match: 7. CDR3 bases: TGTGCCAGCAGCTTAGGGCCCTTTGGGAGGGCAGATACGCAGTATTTT. The encoded protein is CASSLGPFGRADTQYF.

In its sample, this clonotype was seen many times. J is TRBJ1-1 and V is TRBV30, with D unresolved. This CDR3 comprises 12 residues. In germline, CDR1 is GTSNPN, CDR2 SVGIG (reference sequence). The V end lost 5 bases, the J end lost 6 bases, and 13 bases lay between the germline ends. The chain's CDR3 is CAWQILTAEAFF. The DNA for the CDR3 is TGTGCCTGGCAAATCCTGACGGCTGAAGCTTTCTTT.

This sequence joins TRBV2 and TRBJ1-1; 7 bases are shared with TRBD1. The CDR3 runs to 14 residues. CDR1 and CDR2 from the germline V gene are SNHLY and FYNNEI. The CDR3 sequence: CVTQPRGLNTEAFF. In nucleotides, the CDR3 is TGTGTCACCCAGCCGAGGGGGCTAAACACTGAAGCTTTCTTT.

This clonotype has only a few counts. This chain links TRBV29-1 with TRBJ1-2; TRBD1 might be the D (6 bases). V was clipped by 6 bases and J by 4 bases, with 18 bases between them. CDR3 size: 14 residues. Looked up from germline, CDR1 is SQVTM and CDR2 is ANQGSEA. CDR3 residues: CSVSGDTGGYGYTF. The CDR3 DNA is TGCAGCGTATCAGGGGACACGGGGGGCTATGGCTACACCTTC.

This chain links TRBV12-3 or TRBV12-4 with TRBJ1-6; D not resolved. The CDR3 extends over 12 amino acids. V was cut by 6 bases and J by 7 bases, with 7 bases left in between. The DNA for the CDR3 is TGTGCCAGCAGAGCCTGGAATTCACCCCTCCACTTT. Its protein is CASRAWNSPLHF.

This clonotype was detected only once. The rearrangement links TRBV5-5 to TRBJ2-5; D possibly uses TRBD1 or TRBD2 (5 bases each). This CDR3 is 14 amino acids long. Trimming took off 3 bases at V and 4 bases at J, with 13 bases between the two ends. Germline V gene sequence: CDR1 SGHKS, CDR2 YYEKEE (reference sequence). The CDR3 loop is CASSSRDPPETQYF. The CDR3 DNA reads as TGTGCCAGCAGCTCCCGGGACCCCCCAGAGACCCAGTACTTC.

This clonotype was detected only once. The V gene is TRBV19, the J gene TRBJ2-1; D remains ambiguous. V was shortened by 6 bases and J by 0 bases, with 15 bases between the two germline ends. Germline-derived CDR1 and CDR2 are LNHDA and SQIVND (reference sequence). The CDR3 is 16 amino acids. The CDR3 coding sequence is TGTGCCAGTAGCCCGCTTGGGAAGAGCTCCTACAATGAGCAGTTCTTC. Residues: CASSPLGKSSYNEQFF.

This clonotype was seen ten or more times. The rearrangement joins TRBV6-1 to TRBJ2-6; D is unclear. Trimming removed 2 bases at V and 0 bases at J, with 5 bases between. Germline V CDR1 and CDR2: MNHNS, SASEGT. This CDR3 has 15 amino acids. The CDR3 sequence: CASSEPVSGANVLTF. The DNA for the CDR3 is TGTGCCAGCAGTGAACCCGTCTCTGGGGCCAACGTCCTGACTTTC.

Many counts were recorded for this clonotype. The chain combines TRBV12-3 or TRBV12-4 with TRBJ2-5; 7 nucleotides agree with TRBD1. The J segment lost 7 bases and the V segment lost 6 bases, leaving 11 bases of the junction unmatched. The CDR3 length is 14 residues. The CDR3 coding sequence is TGTGCCAGCAGCGCGGCTGGGACAGCGACGACCCAGTACTTC. The encoded protein is CASSAAGTATTQYF.

This clonotype showed up many times. The chain has TRBV30 and TRBJ1-5; TRBD1 matches 10 bases. CDR1 GTSNPN and CDR2 SVGIG come from the germline V gene (reference sequence). The CDR3 is 18 residues long. J gave up 4 bases and V 0 bases, and 12 bases lay outside the gene matches. The CDR3 region has the DNA TGTGCCTGGAGTGTAGAACCCGGGACAGGGGTAAGGAATCAGCCCCAGCATTTT. It translates to CAWSVEPGTGVRNQPQHF.

A few counts support this clonotype. The V gene is TRBV3-1, the J gene TRBJ2-1; 10 nucleotides match TRBD2. The CDR3 sequence is 17 residues long. J lost 4 bases, V lost 0 bases, and 6 bases had no gene match. Germline V CDR1 and CDR2: LGHDT, YNNKEL (reference sequence). CDR3 in amino acids: CASSQDLGAGGYNEQFF. DNA for the CDR3: TGTGCCAGCAGCCAAGATTTAGGAGCGGGAGGGTACAATGAGCAGTTCTTC.